These 17 T cell receptor beta chains came from one sample sequenced in a study of T cell responses to AZD1222 COVID-19 vaccine. Clones were read by immunoSEQ multiplex PCR, and TCRdb kept only the in-frame ones, dropping some. Of fewer than 150,000 clones listed, about 94% are singletons. The sequenced sample was peripheral blood, obtained on day 0 of AZD1222 vaccination. Source of these receptors: an adult in good health.

This chain links TRBV3-1 (or the pseudogene TRBV3-2) with TRBJ2-1; D is perhaps TRBD2 (6 bases). Germline lookup yields CDR1 LGHDT and CDR2 YNNKEL (reference sequence). This CDR3 is 12 amino acids long. V gave up 6 bases and J gave up 7 bases, with 10 bases separating them. The CDR3 nucleotides read TGTGCCAGCAGTCCCGGGGGAAATGAGCAGTTCTTC. Amino acid sequence: CASSPGGNEQFF.

This clone was seen only once. V and J are TRBV10-3 and TRBJ2-3; D might be TRBD2 (5 bases). The CDR3 sequence is 14 residues long. Germline CDR1 and CDR2: ENHRY and SYGVKD. Trimming took off 7 bases at V and 2 bases at J, with 13 bases between the two ends. The CDR3 DNA follows: TGTGCCATCACTAATGGACTTTCCACAGATACGCAGTATTTT. Its protein product is CAITNGLSTDTQYF.

The rearrangement uses TRBV5-4 and TRBJ1-2; 10 positions match TRBD1. CDR1 SGHNT and CDR2 YYREEE come from the germline V gene (reference sequence). The V segment lost 4 bases and the J segment 9 bases; nucleotides outside the gene matches: 9. CDR3 length equals 14 residues. The CDR3 loop is CASSPWDRGSRYTF. For the CDR3, the DNA is TGTGCCAGCAGCCCCTGGGACAGGGGCTCCCGCTACACCTTC.

The genes are TRBV14 and TRBJ1-6; D may be TRBD1 (6 bases). With 0 bases removed from V and 5 bases from J, the gap between germline ends came to 14 bases. Germline V gene lookup returns CDR1 SGHDN and CDR2 FVKESK. This CDR3 is built from 17 residues. The CDR3 region is CASSQEGVGGDNSPLHF. CDR3 in DNA: TGTGCCAGCAGCCAAGAAGGTGTAGGGGGAGATAATTCACCCCTCCACTTT.

The chain uses TRBV11-2 and TRBJ1-4; D remains ambiguous. The CDR3 runs to 15 residues. Trimming took 5 bases from V and 5 from J, leaving 15 bases between them. The germline CDR1 and CDR2 sequences are SGHAT and FQNNGV. The CDR3 DNA is TGTGCCAGCAGCCTCCGCAGGACGGCCAATGAAAAACTGTTTTTT. It codes for CASSLRRTANEKLFF.

V gene TRBV7-9 combines with J gene TRBJ1-1; D not resolved. Germline CDR1 SEHNR, CDR2 FQNEAQ (reference sequence). The CDR3 loop spans 15 amino acids. The V end was cut by 5 bases, the J end by 1 base, with 14 bases between. CDR3 DNA sequence: TGTGCCAGCAGCCTCCGGGTGGGCCCGAACACTGAAGCTTTCTTT. This codes for CASSLRVGPNTEAFF. Together with reference TRBV7-9 and TRBJ1-1, the CDR3 gives the full variable domain: DTGVSQNPRHKITKRGQNVTFRCDPISEHNRLYWYRQTLGQGPEFLTYFQNEAQLEKSRLLSDRFSAERPKGSFSTLEIQRTEQGDSAMYLCASSLRVGPNTEAFFGQGTRLTVV.

This rearrangement joins TRBV19 to TRBJ1-1, with D possibly being TRBD1 (5 bases). Germline values: CDR1 LNHDA, CDR2 SQIVND (reference sequence). There are 13 residues in the CDR3. V was shortened by 7 bases and J by 5 bases, with 14 bases between the two germline ends. The CDR3 is CASKPGLGTEAFF. As DNA, the CDR3 is TGTGCCAGTAAGCCGGGACTGGGGACTGAAGCTTTCTTT. The variable domain in full, with the rest retrieved from reference TRBV19 and TRBJ1-1, is DGGITQSPKYLFRKEGQNVTLSCEQNLNHDAMYWYRQDPGQGLRLIYYSQIVNDFQKGDIAEGYSVSREKKESFPLTVTSAQKNPTAFYLCASKPGLGTEAFFGQGTRLTVV.

V usage is TRBV27 and J usage is TRBJ2-1; unclear D gene. The CDR3 has 12 residues. V was pared by 0 bases and J by 8 bases, with 5 bases between. Germline-derived CDR1 and CDR2 are MNHEY and SMNVEV (reference sequence). The CDR3 DNA follows: TGTGCCAGCAGTTTATCTGGATATGAGCAGTTCTTC. Translation gives CASSLSGYEQFF.

This clone was seen a few times. This rearrangement joins TRBV6-5 to TRBJ1-1, with D perhaps matching TRBD1 (5 bases). Germline loops: CDR1 MNHEY, CDR2 SVGAGI. With 7 bases removed from V and 2 bases from J, the gap between germline ends came to 17 bases. The CDR3 spans 15 residues. The CDR3 nucleotides read TGTGCCAGCAACGGGGCAGGGTTATCCAACACTGAAGCTTTCTTT. Protein: CASNGAGLSNTEAFF.

The chain couples TRBV11-2 to TRBJ1-2; 9 bases are shared with TRBD1. Germline loops: CDR1 SGHAT, CDR2 FQNNGV. The CDR3 loop spans 16 amino acids. V lost 5 bases, J lost 3 bases, and 10 bases stayed unmatched. DNA for the CDR3: TGTGCCAGCAGCAACTCCAAACAGGGGGCGGACTATGGCTACACCTTC. It codes for CASSNSKQGADYGYTF.

This clone has just one count. The CDR3 DNA reads as TGTGCCATCAGTACCGGGCCCTCCTACGAGCAGTACTTC. Amino acid sequence: CAISTGPSYEQYF. The rearrangement uses TRBV10-3 and TRBJ2-7; D remains ambiguous. The V end was cut by 5 bases, the J end by 0 bases, with 8 bases between. The CDR3 runs 13 residues. Germline CDR1 ENHRY, CDR2 SYGVKD.

V gene TRBV7-6 combines with J gene TRBJ2-1, with D tentatively TRBD1 or TRBD2 (7 bases each). The germline V gene encodes CDR1 SGHVS and CDR2 FNYEAQ. Trimming took 4 bases from V and 1 from J, leaving 14 bases between them. The CDR3 runs to 16 residues. Written as DNA, the CDR3 is TGTGCCAGCAGCTGGGGCCAGGGGGGGTCCTACAATGAGCAGTTCTTC. It encodes CASSWGQGGSYNEQFF.

The CDR3: CASSQGTVTTNEKLFF. Written as DNA, the CDR3 is TGCGCCAGCAGCCAGGGGACAGTCACAACTAATGAAAAACTGTTTTTT. The chain combines TRBV5-1 with TRBJ1-4, with 7 nucleotides matching TRBD1. The V and J ends lost 4 bases and 0 bases, in that order; junction bases with no gene match: 6. The CDR3 sequence is 16 residues long. Germline assignment: CDR1 SGHRS and CDR2 YFSETQ.

The chain recombines TRBV5-4 with TRBJ1-6; D is unclear. CDR1 is SGHNT and CDR2 is YYREEE in the germline V gene (reference sequence). CDR3 length: 12 residues. Trimming shortened V by 0 bases and J by 7 bases, and 2 bases separated the two germline ends. The CDR3 nucleotides are TGTGCCAGCAGCTTGGGGAATTCACCCCTCCACTTT. Protein sequence: CASSLGNSPLHF.

The rearrangement links TRBV4-1 to TRBJ1-4; 7 bases fit TRBD1. The V and J ends lost 4 bases and 10 bases, in that order; junction bases with no gene match: 6. The germline gives CDR1 MGHRA, CDR2 YSYEKL. The CDR3 is 13 amino acids. CDR3 amino acids: CASSPTRQGKLFF. Here the CDR3 DNA reads TGCGCCAGCAGCCCTACTAGACAGGGAAAACTGTTTTTT.

The rearrangement links TRBV11-3 to TRBJ2-7; 9 nucleotides line up with TRBD1. Looked up from germline, CDR1 is SGHNT and CDR2 is YENEEA. The V segment lost 4 bases and the J segment 2 bases; nucleotides outside the gene matches: 9. The CDR3 length is 16 residues. The CDR3 DNA is TGTGCCAGCAGCTCCGGCCGGGACAGGGTAACCTACGAGCAGTACTTC. It encodes CASSSGRDRVTYEQYF.

This chain links TRBV27 with TRBJ1-4; D gene ambiguous. Trimming took off 2 bases at V and 7 bases at J, with 14 bases between the two ends. The CDR3 runs to 15 residues. Germline V CDR1 and CDR2: MNHEY, SMNVEV (reference sequence). Here the CDR3 DNA reads TGTGCCAGCAGTTTAGCCGGCCACGGGCTTGAAAAACTGTTTTTT. Its translation is CASSLAGHGLEKLFF.